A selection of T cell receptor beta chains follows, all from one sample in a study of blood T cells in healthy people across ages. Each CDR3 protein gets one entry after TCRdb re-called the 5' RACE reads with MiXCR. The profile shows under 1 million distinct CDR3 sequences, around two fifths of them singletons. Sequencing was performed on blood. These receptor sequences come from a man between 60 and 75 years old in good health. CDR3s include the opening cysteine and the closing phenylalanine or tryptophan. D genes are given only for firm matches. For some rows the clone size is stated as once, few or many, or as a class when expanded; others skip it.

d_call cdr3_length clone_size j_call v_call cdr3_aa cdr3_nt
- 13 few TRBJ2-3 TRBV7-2 CASSSLDTDTQYF TGTGCCAGCAGCTCCCTAGATACAGATACGCAGTATTTT
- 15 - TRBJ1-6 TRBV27 CASSIKNSYNSPLHF TGTGCCAGCAGTATTAAGAACAGCTATAATTCACCCCTCCACTTT
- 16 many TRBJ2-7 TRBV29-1 CSVGRAAGVGGDEQYF TGCAGCGTTGGACGGGCTGCAGGGGTGGGGGGAGACGAGCAGTACTTC
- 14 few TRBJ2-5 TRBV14 CASSQDRVLETQYF TGTGCCAGCAGCCAAGATCGGGTGCTAGAGACCCAGTACTTC
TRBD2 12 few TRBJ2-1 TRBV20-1 CTLGRGVYEQFF TGCACCCTGGGACGGGGGGTCTATGAGCAGTTCTTC
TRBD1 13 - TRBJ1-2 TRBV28 CASNHRGLYGYTF TGTGCCAGCAACCACAGGGGGCTGTATGGCTACACCTTC
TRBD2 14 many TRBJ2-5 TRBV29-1 CSVDPTSGKETQYF TGCAGCGTTGATCCGACTAGCGGTAAAGAGACCCAGTACTTC
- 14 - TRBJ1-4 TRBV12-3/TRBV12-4 CASSSRHSNEKLFF TGTGCCAGCAGTTCGCGGCACTCTAATGAAAAACTGTTTTTT
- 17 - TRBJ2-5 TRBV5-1 CASSLGQGMGFWETQYF TGCGCCAGCAGCTTGGGGCAGGGAATGGGTTTTTGGGAGACCCAGTACTTC
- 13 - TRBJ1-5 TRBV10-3 CAISESVQQPQHF TGTGCCATCAGTGAGTCGGTCCAACAGCCCCAGCATTTT
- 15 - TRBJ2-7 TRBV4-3 CASSQGARGNYEQYF TGCGCCAGCAGCCAAGGAGCACGCGGAAACTACGAGCAGTACTTC